This entry lists 5 T cell receptor beta chains sequenced from one sample in a study of human T cells and chemical hapten exposure (dated by TCRdb to 2020 to 2022). The library was built by means of RACE. Sequencing instrument: NextSeq 500. The raw public data were reprocessed by TCRdb itself: fastp quality trimming at Q25, MiXCR clonotype calling, in-frame beta chains only. Rows merge per CDR3 protein into single entries with the most common DNA and genes. Here the sample has approximately 72,000 distinct CDR3 sequences; 11% occur a single time. The ten biggest clones cover approximately 1.5% of the sample. What the time point label conveys for this sample: patch test 3, about 24 weeks after DPC sensitization. The treatment or condition label, as the study defines it: therapeutic diphenylcyclopropenone sensitization with weekly scalp DPC. The material sequenced was whole blood, taken in connection with sensitization to the hapten diphenylcyclopropenone (DPC). The receptor set was obtained from a woman in her 50s with alopecia areata. Some clones in this sample may be carry-over from other donors' samples.

Many counts were recorded for this clonotype. The chain carries TRBV27 and TRBJ1-5; possible D gene TRBD1, 5 bases. CDR1 is MNHEY and CDR2 is SMNVEV in the germline V gene (reference sequence). This CDR3 spans 13 amino acids. V dropped 3 bases and J dropped 9 bases, with 12 bases sitting between them. This CDR3 reads CASSLVVGRPQHF. CDR3 bases: TGTGCCAGCAGTTTGGTCGTGGGACGGCCCCAGCATTTT.

This clonotype was observed at least ten times. The V and J genes are TRBV7-9 and TRBJ1-1, with no clear D. Trimming pared 5 bases from V and 1 base from J, leaving 8 bases between. CDR3 length: 13 residues. Germline V gene sequence: CDR1 SEHNR, CDR2 FQNEAQ (reference sequence). As DNA, the CDR3 is TGTGCCAGCAGCGTACACGAGAACACTGAAGCTTTCTTT. This encodes CASSVHENTEAFF.

This clonotype appeared a few times. The V gene is TRBV5-1, the J gene TRBJ2-3; D remains ambiguous. CDR3 size: 16 residues. In germline, CDR1 is SGHRS, CDR2 YFSETQ. Trimming left V 3 bases short and J 2 bases short, with 16 bases between. CDR3 residues: CASSSRPVGNTDTQYF. In DNA, the CDR3 is TGCGCCAGCAGCTCGAGACCTGTTGGGAACACAGATACGCAGTATTTT.

This clonotype showed up just a few times. The gene calls are TRBV28 and TRBJ1-4; D is ambiguous. The CDR3 loop spans 11 amino acids. The V and J ends lost 6 bases and 5 bases respectively, with 4 bases between them. The germline CDR1 and CDR2 sequences are MDHEN and SYDVKM. CDR3 in amino acids: CASRRNEKLFF. The CDR3 coding sequence is TGTGCCAGCAGGAGGAATGAAAAACTGTTTTTT.

This chain joins TRBV4-3 and TRBJ1-2; perhaps TRBD1 as D (5 bases). The CDR3 contains 16 residues. The germline CDR1 and CDR2 sequences are LGHNA and YSLEER. The ends were cut back, 0 bases at V and 4 bases at J, with 15 bases in the middle. This CDR3 is CASSQDPQAGAYGYTF. CDR3 DNA: TGCGCCAGCAGCCAAGATCCACAGGCCGGGGCCTATGGCTACACCTTC.